This T cell receptor (beta chain) was obtained from a study of blood T cell repertoires in COVID-19. As for the study in general: COVID-19 samples from acute and convalescent phases originated in the United States, Italy and Spain. Sample material is recorded as cDNA or gDNA derived from T cells, B-cell-depleted T cells, or PBMCs.

This CDR3 is built from 14 residues. Germline CDR1 is PRHDT and CDR2 is FYEKMQ (reference sequence). V dropped 5 bases and J dropped 6 bases, with 16 bases sitting between them. Authors' data handling: From reference gene primer amplification, estimates of nucleated cell counts were derived. The data were produced by immunoSEQ multiplex PCR, yet TCRdb's version contains in-frame clones alone and is incomplete. D and trimming were read from the DNA, whereas the V and J calls and clone size are those reported in that table. The sample contains tens of thousands of clones, approximately 91% of which appear only once.

The receptor was isolated from a woman older than 75 with acute or convalescent COVID-19. The chain combines TRBV13 with TRBJ1-2, with D uncertain. Source material: peripheral blood. CDR3: CASSHPSRENGYTF. In DNA, the CDR3 is TGTGCCAGCAGCCACCCAAGCCGGGAGAATGGCTACACCTTC.